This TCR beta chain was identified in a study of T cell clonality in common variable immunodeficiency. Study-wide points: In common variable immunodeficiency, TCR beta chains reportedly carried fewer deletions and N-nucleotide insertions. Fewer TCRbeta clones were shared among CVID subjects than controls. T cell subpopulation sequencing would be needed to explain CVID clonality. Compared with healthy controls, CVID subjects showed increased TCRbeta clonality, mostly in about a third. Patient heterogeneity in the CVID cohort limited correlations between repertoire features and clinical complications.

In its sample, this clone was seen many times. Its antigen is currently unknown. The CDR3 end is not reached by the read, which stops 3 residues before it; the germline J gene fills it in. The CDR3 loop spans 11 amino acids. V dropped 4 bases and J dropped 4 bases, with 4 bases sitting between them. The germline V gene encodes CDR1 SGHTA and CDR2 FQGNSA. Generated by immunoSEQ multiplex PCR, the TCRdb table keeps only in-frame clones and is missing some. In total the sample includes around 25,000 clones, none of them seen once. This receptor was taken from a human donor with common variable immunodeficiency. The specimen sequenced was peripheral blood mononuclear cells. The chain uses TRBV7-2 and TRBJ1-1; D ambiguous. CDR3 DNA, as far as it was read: TGTGCCAGCAGCTACAGCACTGAA. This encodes CASSYSTE. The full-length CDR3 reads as CASSYSTEAFF.